This record concerns one T cell receptor (beta chain) sequence. Its antigen is unknown. Libraries were prepared by immunoSEQ multiplex PCR; TCRdb keeps only in-frame clonotypes and omits some of them. Of about 160,000 clones in the sample, 96% are singletons; the top ten hold about 0.94%. These data are taken from a study of cytomegalovirus exposure and HLA in healthy donors. Study-level results: Testing in vitro showed a few CMV-associated chains specific for CMV antigens. It was reportedly the case that the classifier diagnosed cytomegalovirus status with high specificity and sensitivity. Subsequent analysis showed first-cohort TCR clusters tending to co-occur in more than 95 validation repertoires. It was about 180 TCR beta chains that were listed as cytomegalovirus-associated.

CDR1 is SGHTA and CDR2 is FQGTGA in the germline V gene. The ends were cut back, 5 bases at V and 0 bases at J, with 17 bases in the middle. The CDR3 runs to 16 residues. Sequencing was performed on PBMCs. This TCR came from a young woman in good health and CMV-seronegative. This sequence joins TRBV7-3 and TRBJ2-7; weak D call: TRBD2 (6 bases). Written as DNA, the CDR3 is TGTGCCAGCAGCCCAGACGCCGGGCGGGGCTCCTACGAGCAGTACTTC. Protein product: CASSPDAGRGSYEQYF.